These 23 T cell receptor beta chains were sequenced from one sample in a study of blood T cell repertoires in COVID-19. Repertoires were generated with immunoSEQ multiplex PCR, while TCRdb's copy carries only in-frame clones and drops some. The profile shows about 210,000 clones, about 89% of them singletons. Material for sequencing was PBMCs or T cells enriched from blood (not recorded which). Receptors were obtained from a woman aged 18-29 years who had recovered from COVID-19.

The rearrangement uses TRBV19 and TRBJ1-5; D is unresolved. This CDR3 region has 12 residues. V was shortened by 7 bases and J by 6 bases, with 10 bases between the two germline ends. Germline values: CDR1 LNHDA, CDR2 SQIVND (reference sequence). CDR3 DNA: TGTGCCAGTAATATCGGGGTTCAGCCCCAGCATTTT. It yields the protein CASNIGVQPQHF. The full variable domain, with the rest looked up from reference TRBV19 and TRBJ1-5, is DGGITQSPKYLFRKEGQNVTLSCEQNLNHDAMYWYRQDPGQGLRLIYYSQIVNDFQKGDIAEGYSVSREKKESFPLTVTSAQKNPTAFYLCASNIGVQPQHFGDGTRLSIL.

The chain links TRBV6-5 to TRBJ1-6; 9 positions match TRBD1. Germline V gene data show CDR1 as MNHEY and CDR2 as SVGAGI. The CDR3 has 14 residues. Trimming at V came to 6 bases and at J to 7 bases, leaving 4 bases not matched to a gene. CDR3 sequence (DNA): TGTGCCAGCAGAAACGGACAGGGGAATTCACCCCTCCACTTT. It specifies CASRNGQGNSPLHF.

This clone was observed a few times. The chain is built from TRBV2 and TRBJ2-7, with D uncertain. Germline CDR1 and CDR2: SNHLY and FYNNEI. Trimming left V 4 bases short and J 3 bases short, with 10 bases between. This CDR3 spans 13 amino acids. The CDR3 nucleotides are TGTGCCAGCAGTGTGGGCAGATACTACGAGCAGTACTTC. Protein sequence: CASSVGRYYEQYF.

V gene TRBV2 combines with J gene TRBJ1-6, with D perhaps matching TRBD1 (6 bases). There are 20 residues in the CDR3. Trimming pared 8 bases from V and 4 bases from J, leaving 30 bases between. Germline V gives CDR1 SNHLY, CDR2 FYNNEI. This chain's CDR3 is CASESKARTAVSRYNSPLHF. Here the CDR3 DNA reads TGTGCCAGCGAGTCCAAGGCTCGGACAGCAGTATCTAGATATAATTCACCCCTCCACTTT.

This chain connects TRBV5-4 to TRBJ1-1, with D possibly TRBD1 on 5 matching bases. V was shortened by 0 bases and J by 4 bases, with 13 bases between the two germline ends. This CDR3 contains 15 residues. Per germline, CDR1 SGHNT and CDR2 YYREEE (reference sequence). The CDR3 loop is CASSLGERGVTEAFF. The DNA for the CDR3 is TGTGCCAGCAGCTTGGGAGAGCGGGGGGTCACTGAAGCTTTCTTT.

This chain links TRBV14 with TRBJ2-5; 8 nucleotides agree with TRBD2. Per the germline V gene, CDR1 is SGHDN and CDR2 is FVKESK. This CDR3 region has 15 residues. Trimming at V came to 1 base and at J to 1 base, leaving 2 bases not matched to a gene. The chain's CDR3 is CASSQALAVQETQYF. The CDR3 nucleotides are TGTGCCAGCAGCCAAGCACTAGCGGTCCAAGAGACCCAGTACTTC. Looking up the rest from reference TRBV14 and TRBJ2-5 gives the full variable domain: EAGVTQFPSHSVIEKGQTVTLRCDPISGHDNLYWYRRVMGKEIKFLLHFVKESKQDESGMPNNRFLAERTGGTYSTLKVQPAELEDSGVYFCASSQALAVQETQYFGPGTRLLVL.

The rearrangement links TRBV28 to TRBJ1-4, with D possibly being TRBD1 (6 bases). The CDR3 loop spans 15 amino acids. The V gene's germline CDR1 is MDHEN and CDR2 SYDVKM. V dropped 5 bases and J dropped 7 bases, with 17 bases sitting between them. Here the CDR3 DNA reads TGTGCCAGCAGTCCCCTTGGGGGGGCGGGTGAAAAACTGTTTTTT. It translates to CASSPLGGAGEKLFF.

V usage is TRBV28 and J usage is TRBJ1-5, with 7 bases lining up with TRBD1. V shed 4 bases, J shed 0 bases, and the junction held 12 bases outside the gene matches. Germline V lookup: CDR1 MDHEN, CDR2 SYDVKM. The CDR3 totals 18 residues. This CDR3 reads CASSSLTGNFYSNQPQHF. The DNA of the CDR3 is TGTGCCAGCAGTTCTTTGACAGGGAACTTTTATAGCAATCAGCCCCAGCATTTT. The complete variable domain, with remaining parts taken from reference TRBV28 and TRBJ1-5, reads DVKVTQSSRYLVKRTGEKVFLECVQDMDHENMFWYRQDPGLGLRLIYFSYDVKMKEKGDIPEGYSVSREKKERFSLILESASTNQTSMYLCASSSLTGNFYSNQPQHFGDGTRLSIL.

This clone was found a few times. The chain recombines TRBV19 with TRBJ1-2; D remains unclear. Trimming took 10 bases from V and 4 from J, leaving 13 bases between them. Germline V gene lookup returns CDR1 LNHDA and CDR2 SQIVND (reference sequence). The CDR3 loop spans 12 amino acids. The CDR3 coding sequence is TGTGCCACTAGCCCAGCAGGCTATGGCTACACCTTC. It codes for CATSPAGYGYTF.

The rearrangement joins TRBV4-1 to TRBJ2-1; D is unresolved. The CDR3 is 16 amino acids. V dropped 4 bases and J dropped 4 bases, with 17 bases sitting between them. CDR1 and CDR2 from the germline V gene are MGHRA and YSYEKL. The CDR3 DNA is TGCGCCAGCAGCCCAGCTATTTTAGGCGGATACAATGAGCAGTTCTTC. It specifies CASSPAILGGYNEQFF.

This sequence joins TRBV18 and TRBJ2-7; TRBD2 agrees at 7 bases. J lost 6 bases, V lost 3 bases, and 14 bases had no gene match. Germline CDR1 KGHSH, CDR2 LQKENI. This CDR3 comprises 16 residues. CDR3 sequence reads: CASSPPGREGLGEQYF. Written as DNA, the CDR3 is TGTGCCAGCTCACCTCCGGGGAGGGAAGGTCTAGGCGAGCAGTACTTC.

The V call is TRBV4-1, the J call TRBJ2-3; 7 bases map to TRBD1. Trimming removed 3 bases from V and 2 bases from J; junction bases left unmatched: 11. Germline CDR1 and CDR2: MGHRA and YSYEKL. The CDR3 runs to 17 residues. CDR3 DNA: TGCGCCAGCAGCCACACTCTAGGGACAGCAGTCACAGATACGCAGTATTTT. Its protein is CASSHTLGTAVTDTQYF.

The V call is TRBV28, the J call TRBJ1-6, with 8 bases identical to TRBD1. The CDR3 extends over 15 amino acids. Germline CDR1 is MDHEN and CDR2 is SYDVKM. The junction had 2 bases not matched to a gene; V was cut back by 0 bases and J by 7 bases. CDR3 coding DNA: TGTGCCAGCAGTTTATGGAGACAGGGGAATTCACCCCTCCACTTT. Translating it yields CASSLWRQGNSPLHF.

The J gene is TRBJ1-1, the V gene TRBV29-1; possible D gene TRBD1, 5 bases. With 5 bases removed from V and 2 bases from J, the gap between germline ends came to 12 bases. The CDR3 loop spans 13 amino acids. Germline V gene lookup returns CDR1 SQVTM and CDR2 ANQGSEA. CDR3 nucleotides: TGCAGCGTTCGACAGACACTTAACACTGAAGCTTTCTTT. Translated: CSVRQTLNTEAFF.

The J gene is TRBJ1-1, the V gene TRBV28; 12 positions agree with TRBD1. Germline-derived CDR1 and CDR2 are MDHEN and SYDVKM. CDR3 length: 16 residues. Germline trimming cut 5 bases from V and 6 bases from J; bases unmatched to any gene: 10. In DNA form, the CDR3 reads TGTGCCAGCAGTGCGGGACAGGGGGCGGAAGGCTCTGAAGCTTTCTTT. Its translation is CASSAGQGAEGSEAFF. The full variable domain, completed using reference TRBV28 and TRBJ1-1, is DVKVTQSSRYLVKRTGEKVFLECVQDMDHENMFWYRQDPGLGLRLIYFSYDVKMKEKGDIPEGYSVSREKKERFSLILESASTNQTSMYLCASSAGQGAEGSEAFFGQGTRLTVV.

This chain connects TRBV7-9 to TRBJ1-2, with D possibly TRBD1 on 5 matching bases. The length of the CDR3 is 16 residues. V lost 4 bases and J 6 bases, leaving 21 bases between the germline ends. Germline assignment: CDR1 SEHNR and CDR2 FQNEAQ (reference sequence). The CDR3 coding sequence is TGTGCCAGCAGCTCCTCGACAGCCGAACGAACCCATGGCTACACCTTC. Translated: CASSSSTAERTHGYTF. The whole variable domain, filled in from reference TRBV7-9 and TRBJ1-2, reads DTGVSQNPRHKITKRGQNVTFRCDPISEHNRLYWYRQTLGQGPEFLTYFQNEAQLEKSRLLSDRFSAERPKGSFSTLEIQRTEQGDSAMYLCASSSSTAERTHGYTFGSGTRLTVV.

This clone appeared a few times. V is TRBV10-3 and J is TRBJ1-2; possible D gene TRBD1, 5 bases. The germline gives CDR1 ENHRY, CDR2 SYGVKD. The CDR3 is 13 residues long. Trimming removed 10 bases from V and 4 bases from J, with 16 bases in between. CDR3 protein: CATKTEEVYGYTF. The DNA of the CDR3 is TGTGCCACCAAGACAGAGGAAGTCTATGGCTACACCTTC.

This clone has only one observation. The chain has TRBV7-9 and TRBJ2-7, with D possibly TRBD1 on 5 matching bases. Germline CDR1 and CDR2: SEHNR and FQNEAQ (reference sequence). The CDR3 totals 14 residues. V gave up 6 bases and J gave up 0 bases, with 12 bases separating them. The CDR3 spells CASRPTTDSYEQYF. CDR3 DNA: TGTGCCAGCAGGCCGACGACAGACTCCTACGAGCAGTACTTC.

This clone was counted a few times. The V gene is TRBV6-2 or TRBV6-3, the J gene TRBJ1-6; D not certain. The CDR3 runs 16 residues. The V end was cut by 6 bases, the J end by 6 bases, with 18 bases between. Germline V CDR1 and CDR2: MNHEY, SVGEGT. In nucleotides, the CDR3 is TGTGCCAGCAGGCCTCCGCGGGCCCCCCTTAATTCACCCCTCCACTTT. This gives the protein CASRPPRAPLNSPLHF.

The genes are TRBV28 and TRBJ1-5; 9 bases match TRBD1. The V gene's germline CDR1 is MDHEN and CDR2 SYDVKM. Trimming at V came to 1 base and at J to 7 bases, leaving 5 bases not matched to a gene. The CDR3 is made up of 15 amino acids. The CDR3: CASSLSGQGWQPQHF. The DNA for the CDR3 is TGTGCCAGCAGTTTATCGGGACAGGGCTGGCAGCCCCAGCATTTT.

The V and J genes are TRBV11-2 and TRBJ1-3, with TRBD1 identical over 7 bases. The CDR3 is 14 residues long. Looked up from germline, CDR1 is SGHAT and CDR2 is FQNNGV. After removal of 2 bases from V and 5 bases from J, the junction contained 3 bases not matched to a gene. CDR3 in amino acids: CASSLQGVRNTIYF. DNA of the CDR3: TGTGCCAGCAGCTTACAGGGGGTTAGAAACACCATATATTTT.

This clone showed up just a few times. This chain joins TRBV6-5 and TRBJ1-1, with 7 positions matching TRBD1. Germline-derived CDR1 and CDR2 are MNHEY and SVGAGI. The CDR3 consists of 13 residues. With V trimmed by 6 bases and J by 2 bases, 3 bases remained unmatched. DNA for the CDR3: TGTGCCAGCAGCGGGACAGTTAACACTGAAGCTTTCTTT. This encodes CASSGTVNTEAFF.

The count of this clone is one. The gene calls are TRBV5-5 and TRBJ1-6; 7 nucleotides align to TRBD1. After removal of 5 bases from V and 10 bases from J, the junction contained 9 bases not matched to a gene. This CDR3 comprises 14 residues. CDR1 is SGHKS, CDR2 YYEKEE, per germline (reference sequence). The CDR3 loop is CASSRDSFSSPLHF. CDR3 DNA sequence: TGTGCCAGCAGTCGGGACAGCTTTTCCTCACCCCTCCACTTT. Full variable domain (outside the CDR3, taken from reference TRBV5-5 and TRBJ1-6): DAGVTQSPTHLIKTRGQQVTLRCSPISGHKSVSWYQQVLGQGPQFIFQYYEKEERGRGNFPDRFSARQFPNYSSELNVNALLLGDSALYLCASSRDSFSSPLHFGNGTRLTVT.